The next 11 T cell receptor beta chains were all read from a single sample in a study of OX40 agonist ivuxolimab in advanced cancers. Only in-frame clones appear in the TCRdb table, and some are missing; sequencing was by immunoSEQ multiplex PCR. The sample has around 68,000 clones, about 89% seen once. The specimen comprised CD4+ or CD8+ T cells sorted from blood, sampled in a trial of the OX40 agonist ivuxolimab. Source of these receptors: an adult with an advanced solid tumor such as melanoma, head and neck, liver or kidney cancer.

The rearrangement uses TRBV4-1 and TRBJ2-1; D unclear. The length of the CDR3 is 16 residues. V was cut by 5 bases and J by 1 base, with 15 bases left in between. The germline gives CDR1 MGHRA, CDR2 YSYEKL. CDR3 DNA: TGCGCCAGCAGCTACCCGTTTAGCAAATCCTACAATGAGCAGTTCTTC. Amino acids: CASSYPFSKSYNEQFF.

The CDR3 bases are TGTGCCAGCAGCCCCATCGTTACAGCGTACCAAGAGACCCAGTACTTC. The encoded protein is CASSPIVTAYQETQYF. The chain employs TRBV11-2 and TRBJ2-5; D gene uncertain. V shed 5 bases and J shed 0 bases, with 16 bases lying between them. The CDR3 has 16 residues. From germline, CDR1 is SGHAT and CDR2 FQNNGV.

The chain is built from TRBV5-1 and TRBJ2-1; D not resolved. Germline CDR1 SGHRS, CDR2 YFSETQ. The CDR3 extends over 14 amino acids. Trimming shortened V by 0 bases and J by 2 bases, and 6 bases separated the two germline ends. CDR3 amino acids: CASSLDTTYNEQFF. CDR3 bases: TGCGCCAGCAGCTTGGATACTACCTACAATGAGCAGTTCTTC.

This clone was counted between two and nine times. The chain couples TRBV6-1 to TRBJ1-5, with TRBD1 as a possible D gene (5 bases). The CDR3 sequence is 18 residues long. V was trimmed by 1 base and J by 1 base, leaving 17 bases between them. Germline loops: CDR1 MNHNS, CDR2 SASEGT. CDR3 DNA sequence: TGTGCCAGCAGTGAAGGGAGCAGGGCGCGTTTGAGCAATCAGCCCCAGCATTTT. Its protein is CASSEGSRARLSNQPQHF.

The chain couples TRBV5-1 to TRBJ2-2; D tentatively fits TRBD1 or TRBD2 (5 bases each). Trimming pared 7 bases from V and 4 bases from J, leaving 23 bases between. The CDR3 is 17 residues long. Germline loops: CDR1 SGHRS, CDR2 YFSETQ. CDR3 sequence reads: CASCPPVYGAGTGELFF. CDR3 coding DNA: TGCGCCAGCTGCCCCCCGGTTTACGGGGCGGGCACCGGGGAGCTGTTTTTT.

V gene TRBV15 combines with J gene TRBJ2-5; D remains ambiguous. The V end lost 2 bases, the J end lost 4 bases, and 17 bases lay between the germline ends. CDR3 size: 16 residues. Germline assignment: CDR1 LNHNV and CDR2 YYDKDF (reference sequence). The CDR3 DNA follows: TGTGCCACCAGCAGATTGCTTGACATCAGCCGAGAGACCCAGTACTTC. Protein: CATSRLLDISRETQYF.

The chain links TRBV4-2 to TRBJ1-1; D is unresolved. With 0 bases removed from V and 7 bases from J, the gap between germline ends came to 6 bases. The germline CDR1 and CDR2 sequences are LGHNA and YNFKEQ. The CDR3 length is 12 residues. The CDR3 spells CASSQEYSEAFF. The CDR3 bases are TGTGCCAGCAGCCAAGAATACAGTGAAGCTTTCTTT.

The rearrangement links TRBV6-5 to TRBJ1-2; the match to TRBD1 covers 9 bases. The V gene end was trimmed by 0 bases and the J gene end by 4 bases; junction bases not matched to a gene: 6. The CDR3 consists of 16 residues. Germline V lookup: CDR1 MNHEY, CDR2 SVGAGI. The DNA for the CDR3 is TGTGCCAGCAGTTACTCAGGGACAGGGAAGGGCTATGGCTACACCTTC. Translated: CASSYSGTGKGYGYTF.

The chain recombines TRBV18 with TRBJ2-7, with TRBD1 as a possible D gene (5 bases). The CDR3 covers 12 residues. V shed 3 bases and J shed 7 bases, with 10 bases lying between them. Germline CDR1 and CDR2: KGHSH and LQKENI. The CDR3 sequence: CASSPPKGEQYF. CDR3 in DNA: TGTGCCAGCTCACCTCCGAAGGGGGAGCAGTACTTC.

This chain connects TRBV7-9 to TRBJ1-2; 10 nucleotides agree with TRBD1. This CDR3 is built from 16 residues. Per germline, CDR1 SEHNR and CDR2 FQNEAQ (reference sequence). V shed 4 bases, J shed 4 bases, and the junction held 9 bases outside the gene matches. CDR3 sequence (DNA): TGTGCCAGCAGCTCCCGGGACAGGGGAGTGAGCTATGGCTACACCTTC. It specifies CASSSRDRGVSYGYTF.

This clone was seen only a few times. CDR3 in DNA: TGTGCCATCACCACTACTGACAGGGGGTCTCGAGGCTACACCTTC. It specifies CAITTTDRGSRGYTF. The genes are TRBV10-3 and TRBJ1-2; 9 positions match TRBD1. The ends lost 7 bases at V and 8 bases at J; junction bases unmatched: 14. Germline V lookup: CDR1 ENHRY, CDR2 SYGVKD. The CDR3 covers 15 residues.